The source of this TCR beta chain is a study of T-cell reconstitution after alpha-beta-depleted transplantation in children. The authors prepared the TCRbeta library with unique molecular identifiers. One entry per CDR3 protein results from TCRdb running MiXCR on the PCR reads. The table lists about 640,000 distinct CDR3 sequences, around 16% of them singletons, with 1.1% in the top ten. Per the germline V gene, CDR1 is ENHRY and CDR2 is SYGVKD. The V and J ends lost 0 bases and 2 bases, in that order; junction bases with no gene match: 8. This CDR3 is built from 17 residues. Specimen: PBMCs from the stem cell graft donor, collected from the stem cell graft. This chain uses TRBV10-3 with TRBJ2-3; 7 bases match TRBD2. This receptor was taken from a human donor who donated a stem cell graft to a child with acute myeloid leukemia. In DNA form, the CDR3 reads TGTGCCATCAGTGAGTCTTTAGCGGGCGGGACCACAGATACGCAGTATTTT. It encodes CAISESLAGGTTDTQYF.